This passage covers 9 T cell receptor beta chains from one sample sequenced in a study of T cells after yellow fever vaccination. TCRdb analysed the 5' RACE reads with MiXCR anew, one entry per CDR3 protein. Among under 300,000 distinct CDR3 sequences listed, 6.5% to 7.5% were seen once. The sequences come from CD4+ T cells sorted from PBMCs, collected on the day of the yellow fever booster vaccination. The receptors originated from a man under 40 who received the YFV17D yellow fever vaccine.

This clonotype appeared a few times. The CDR3 loop reads CASRSPWTGGGNEQFF. CDR3 bases: TGTGCCAGCAGGTCCCCCTGGACGGGGGGGGGCAATGAGCAGTTCTTC. The chain employs TRBV28 and TRBJ2-1, with TRBD2 identical over 8 bases. The CDR3 has 16 residues. From germline, CDR1 is MDHEN and CDR2 SYDVKM. V was pared by 6 bases and J by 6 bases, with 13 bases of the junction left unmatched.

This clonotype was seen many times. This chain uses TRBV7-2 with TRBJ2-3, with D unclear. There are 13 residues in the CDR3. V gave up 5 bases and J gave up 4 bases, with 10 bases separating them. CDR1 and CDR2 from the germline V gene are SGHTA and FQGNSA. CDR3 region: CASSDRWPDTQYF. The CDR3, as DNA: TGTGCCAGCAGCGATCGATGGCCAGATACGCAGTATTTT.

This clonotype was recorded at least ten times. The chain employs TRBV3-1 and TRBJ2-5, with D uncertain. The germline gives CDR1 LGHDT, CDR2 YNNKEL (reference sequence). This CDR3 region has 14 residues. Trimming took off 4 bases at V and 3 bases at J, with 12 bases between the two ends. The CDR3 sequence is CASSLRLIEETQYF. The DNA for the CDR3 is TGTGCCAGCAGCCTACGACTGATAGAAGAGACCCAGTACTTC.

This clonotype was recorded at least ten times. J is TRBJ2-1 and V is TRBV7-2, with D perhaps TRBD2 (6 bases). V lost 4 bases and J 6 bases, leaving 13 bases between the germline ends. Germline V gene sequence: CDR1 SGHTA, CDR2 FQGNSA. There are 14 residues in the CDR3. The CDR3 region is CASSSWTTSNEQFF. CDR3 coding DNA: TGTGCCAGCAGCTCTTGGACTACTTCCAATGAGCAGTTCTTC.

This clonotype was detected a few times. The rearrangement joins TRBV11-1 to TRBJ1-1, with a possible D match to TRBD1 (5 bases). Germline loops: CDR1 SGHAT, CDR2 FQDESV (reference sequence). This CDR3 spans 17 amino acids. Trimming left V 5 bases short and J 0 bases short, with 19 bases between. CDR3 nucleotides: TGTGCCAGCAGCCGGGGATCGGCAGGGCGCATGAACACTGAAGCTTTCTTT. Its translation is CASSRGSAGRMNTEAFF.

The rearrangement uses TRBV3-1 and TRBJ2-2; the D is unclear. The germline gives CDR1 LGHDT, CDR2 YNNKEL (reference sequence). CDR3 length: 16 amino acids. V was trimmed by 0 bases and J by 6 bases, leaving 14 bases between them. CDR3 protein: CASSQDQPSSPGELFF. As DNA, the CDR3 is TGTGCCAGCAGCCAAGATCAGCCAAGCTCCCCCGGGGAGCTGTTTTTT.

J is TRBJ1-1 and V is TRBV7-2; no definite D call. Looked up from germline, CDR1 is SGHTA and CDR2 is FQGNSA. The CDR3 runs to 11 residues. Between the trimmed V and J ends, which lost 5 bases and 10 bases, there was a span of 11 bases. The CDR3, as DNA: TGTGCCAGCAGCCCCGAGGCGACAGCTTTCTTT. Its translation is CASSPEATAFF.

This clonotype was seen ten or more times. The rearrangement joins TRBV29-1 to TRBJ2-2; D gene ambiguous. The CDR3 covers 13 residues. Looked up from germline, CDR1 is SQVTM and CDR2 is ANQGSEA. The V end was cut by 4 bases, the J end by 6 bases, with 12 bases between. In DNA form, the CDR3 reads TGCAGCGTTGTTGTTATTCTCGCCGGGGAGCTGTTTTTT. Translated: CSVVVILAGELFF.

This clonotype has at least ten counts. The V call is TRBV12-3 or TRBV12-4, the J call TRBJ2-3; D remains ambiguous. The CDR3 has 15 amino acids. Trimming removed 3 bases from V and 1 base from J, with 11 bases in between. In DNA form, the CDR3 reads TGTGCCAGCAGTTTCCGGCAGGACCGCACAGATACGCAGTATTTT. It yields the protein CASSFRQDRTDTQYF.